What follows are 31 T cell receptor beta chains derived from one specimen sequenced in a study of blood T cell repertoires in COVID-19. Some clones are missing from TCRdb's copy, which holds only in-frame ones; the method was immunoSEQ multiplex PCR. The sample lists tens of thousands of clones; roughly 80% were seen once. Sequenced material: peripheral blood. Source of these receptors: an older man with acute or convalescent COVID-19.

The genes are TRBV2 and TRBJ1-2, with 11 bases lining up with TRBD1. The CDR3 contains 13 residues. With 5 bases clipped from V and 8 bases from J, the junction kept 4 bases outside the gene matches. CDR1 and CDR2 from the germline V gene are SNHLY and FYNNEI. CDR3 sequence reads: CASSQDRGQGYTF. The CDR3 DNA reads TGTGCCAGCAGTCAGGACAGGGGGCAAGGCTACACCTTC.

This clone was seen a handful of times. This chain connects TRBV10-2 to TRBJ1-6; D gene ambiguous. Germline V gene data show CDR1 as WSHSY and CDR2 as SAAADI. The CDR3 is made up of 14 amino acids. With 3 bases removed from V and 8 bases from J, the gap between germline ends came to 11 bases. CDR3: CASSDIAVHSPLHF. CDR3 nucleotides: TGCGCCAGCAGTGATATAGCCGTTCATTCACCCCTCCACTTT.

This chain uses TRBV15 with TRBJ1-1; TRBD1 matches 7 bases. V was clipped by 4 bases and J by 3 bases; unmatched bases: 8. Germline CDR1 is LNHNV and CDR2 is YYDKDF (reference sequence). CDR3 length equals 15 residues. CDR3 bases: TGTGCCACCAGCACCGCTGACAGGGTGGACACTGAAGCTTTCTTT. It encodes CATSTADRVDTEAFF.

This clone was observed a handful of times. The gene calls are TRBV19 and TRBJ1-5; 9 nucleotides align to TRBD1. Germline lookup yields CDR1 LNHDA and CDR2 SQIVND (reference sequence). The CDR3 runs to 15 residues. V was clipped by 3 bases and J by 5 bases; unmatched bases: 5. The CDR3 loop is CASSIGTGRYQPQHF. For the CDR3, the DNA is TGTGCCAGTAGTATCGGGACAGGGCGTTATCAGCCCCAGCATTTT.

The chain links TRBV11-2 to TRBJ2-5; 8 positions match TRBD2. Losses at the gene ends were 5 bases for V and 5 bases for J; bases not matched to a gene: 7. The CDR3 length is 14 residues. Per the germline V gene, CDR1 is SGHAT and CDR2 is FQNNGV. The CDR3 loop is CASSPGASGETQYF. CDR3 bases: TGTGCCAGCAGCCCCGGGGCTAGCGGGGAGACCCAGTACTTC.

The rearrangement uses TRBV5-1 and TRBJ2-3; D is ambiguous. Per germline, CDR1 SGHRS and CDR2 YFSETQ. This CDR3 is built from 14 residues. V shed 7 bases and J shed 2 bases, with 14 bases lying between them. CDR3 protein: CASLLDGITDTQYF. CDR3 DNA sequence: TGCGCCAGCCTCCTAGACGGCATCACAGATACGCAGTATTTT.

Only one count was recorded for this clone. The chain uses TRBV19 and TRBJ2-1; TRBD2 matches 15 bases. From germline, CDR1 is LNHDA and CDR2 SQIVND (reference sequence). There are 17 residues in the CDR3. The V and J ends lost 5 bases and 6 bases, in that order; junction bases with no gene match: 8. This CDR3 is CASSRRTSGGAANEQFF. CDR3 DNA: TGTGCCAGTAGTCGCCGGACTAGCGGGGGGGCGGCCAATGAGCAGTTCTTC.

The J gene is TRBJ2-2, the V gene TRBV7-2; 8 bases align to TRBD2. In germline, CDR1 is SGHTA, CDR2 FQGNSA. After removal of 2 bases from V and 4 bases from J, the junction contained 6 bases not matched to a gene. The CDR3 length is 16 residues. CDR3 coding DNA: TGTGCCAGCAGCTTAAGGGTTAGCGGGGTCACCGGGGAGCTGTTTTTT. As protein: CASSLRVSGVTGELFF.

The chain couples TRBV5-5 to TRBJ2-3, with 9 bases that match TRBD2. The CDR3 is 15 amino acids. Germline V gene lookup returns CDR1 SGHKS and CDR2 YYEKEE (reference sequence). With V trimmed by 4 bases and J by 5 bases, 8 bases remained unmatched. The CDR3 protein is CASSGTSPLKDTQYF. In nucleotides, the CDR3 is TGTGCCAGCAGCGGGACTAGCCCCCTAAAAGATACGCAGTATTTT.

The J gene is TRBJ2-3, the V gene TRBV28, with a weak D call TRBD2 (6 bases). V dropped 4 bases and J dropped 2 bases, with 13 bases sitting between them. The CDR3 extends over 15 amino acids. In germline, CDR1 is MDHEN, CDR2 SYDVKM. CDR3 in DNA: TGTGCCAGCAGTTCTTATAGCGGTTACACAGATACGCAGTATTTT. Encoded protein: CASSSYSGYTDTQYF. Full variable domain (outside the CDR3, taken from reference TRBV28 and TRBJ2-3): DVKVTQSSRYLVKRTGEKVFLECVQDMDHENMFWYRQDPGLGLRLIYFSYDVKMKEKGDIPEGYSVSREKKERFSLILESASTNQTSMYLCASSSYSGYTDTQYFGPGTRLTVL.

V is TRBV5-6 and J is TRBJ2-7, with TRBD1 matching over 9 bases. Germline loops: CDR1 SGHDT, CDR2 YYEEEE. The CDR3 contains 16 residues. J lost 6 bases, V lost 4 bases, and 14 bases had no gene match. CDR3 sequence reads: CASSIRRQGVRREQYV. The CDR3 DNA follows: TGTGCCAGCAGCATTCGGAGACAGGGGGTAAGGCGCGAGCAGTACGTC.

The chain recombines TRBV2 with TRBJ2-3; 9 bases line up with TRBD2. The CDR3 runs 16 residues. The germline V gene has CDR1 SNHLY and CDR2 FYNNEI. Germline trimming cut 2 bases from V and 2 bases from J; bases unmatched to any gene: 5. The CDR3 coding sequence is TGTGCCAGCAGTGAAAGGCTAGCGGGGACCACAGATACGCAGTATTTT. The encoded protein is CASSERLAGTTDTQYF.

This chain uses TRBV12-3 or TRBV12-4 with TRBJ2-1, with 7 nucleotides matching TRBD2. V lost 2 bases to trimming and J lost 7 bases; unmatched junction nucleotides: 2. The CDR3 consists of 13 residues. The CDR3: CASSLWGGNEQFF. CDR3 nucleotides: TGTGCCAGCAGTTTATGGGGGGGTAATGAGCAGTTCTTC.

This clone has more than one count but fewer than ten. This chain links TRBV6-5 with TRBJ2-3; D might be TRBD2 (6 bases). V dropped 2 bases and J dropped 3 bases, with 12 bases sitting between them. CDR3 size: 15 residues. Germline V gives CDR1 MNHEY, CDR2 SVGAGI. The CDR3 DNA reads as TGTGCCAGCAGTTACAGATGGGGGAGGACAGATACGCAGTATTTT. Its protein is CASSYRWGRTDTQYF.

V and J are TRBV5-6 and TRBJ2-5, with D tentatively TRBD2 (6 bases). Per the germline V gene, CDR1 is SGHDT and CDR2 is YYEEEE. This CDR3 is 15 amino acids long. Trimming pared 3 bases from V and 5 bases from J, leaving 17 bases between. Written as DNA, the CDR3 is TGTGCCAGCAGCTCCTCCGGGACTTCCGAGGAGACCCAGTACTTC. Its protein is CASSSSGTSEETQYF.

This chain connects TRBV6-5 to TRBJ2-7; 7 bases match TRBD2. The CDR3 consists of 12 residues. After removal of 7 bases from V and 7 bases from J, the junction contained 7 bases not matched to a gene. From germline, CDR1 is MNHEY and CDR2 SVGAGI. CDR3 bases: TGTGCCAGCACCCAGCGGGGTACGGAGCAGTACTTC. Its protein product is CASTQRGTEQYF.

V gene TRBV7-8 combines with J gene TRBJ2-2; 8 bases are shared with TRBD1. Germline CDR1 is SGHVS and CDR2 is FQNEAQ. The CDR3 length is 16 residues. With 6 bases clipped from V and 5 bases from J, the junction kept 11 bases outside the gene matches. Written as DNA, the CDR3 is TGTGCCAGCAGTCCTCGAAACAGGGGGAATACCGGGGAGCTGTTTTTT. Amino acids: CASSPRNRGNTGELFF.

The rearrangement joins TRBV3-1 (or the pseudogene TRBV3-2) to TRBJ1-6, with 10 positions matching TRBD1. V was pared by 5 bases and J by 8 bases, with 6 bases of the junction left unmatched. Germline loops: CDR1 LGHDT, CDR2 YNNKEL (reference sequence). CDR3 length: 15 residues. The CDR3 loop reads CASSLTGTGDSPLHF. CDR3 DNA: TGTGCCAGCAGCTTGACCGGGACAGGGGATTCACCCCTCCACTTT.

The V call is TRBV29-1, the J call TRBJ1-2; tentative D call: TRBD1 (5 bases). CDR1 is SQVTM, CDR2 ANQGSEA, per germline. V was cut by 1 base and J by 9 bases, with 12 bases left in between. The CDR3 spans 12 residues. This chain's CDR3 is CSVEAGQGSYTF. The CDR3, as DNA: TGCAGCGTTGAAGCTGGGCAGGGTAGCTACACCTTC.

The CDR3 DNA follows: TGTGCCAGCAGCCAAGCTAGCGGCACAGATACGCAGTATTTT. Translating gives CASSQASGTDTQYF. V usage is TRBV14 and J usage is TRBJ2-3; D may be TRBD2 (6 bases). CDR1 and CDR2 from the germline V gene are SGHDN and FVKESK. The V and J ends lost 1 base and 1 base respectively, with 6 bases between them. CDR3 size: 14 residues.

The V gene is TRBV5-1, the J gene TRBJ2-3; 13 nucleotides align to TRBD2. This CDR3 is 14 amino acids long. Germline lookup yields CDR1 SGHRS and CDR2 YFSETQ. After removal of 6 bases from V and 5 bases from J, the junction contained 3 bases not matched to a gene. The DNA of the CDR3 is TGCGCCAGCACCGGACTAGCGGGGGAAGATACGCAGTATTTT. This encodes CASTGLAGEDTQYF.

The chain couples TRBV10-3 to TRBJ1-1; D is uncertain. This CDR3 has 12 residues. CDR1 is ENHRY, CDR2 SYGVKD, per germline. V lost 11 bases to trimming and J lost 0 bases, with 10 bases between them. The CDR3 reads CAARGLNTEAFF. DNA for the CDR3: TGTGCCGCCCGGGGTTTGAACACTGAAGCTTTCTTT.

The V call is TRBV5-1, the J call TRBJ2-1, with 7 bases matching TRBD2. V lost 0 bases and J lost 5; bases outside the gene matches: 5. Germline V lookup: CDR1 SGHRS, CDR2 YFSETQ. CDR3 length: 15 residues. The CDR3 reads CASSLVPSGNNEQFF. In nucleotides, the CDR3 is TGCGCCAGCAGCTTGGTCCCTAGCGGAAACAATGAGCAGTTCTTC. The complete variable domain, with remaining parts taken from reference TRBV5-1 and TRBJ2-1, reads KAGVTQTPRYLIKTRGQQVTLSCSPISGHRSVSWYQQTPGQGLQFLFEYFSETQRNKGNFPGRFSGRQFSNSRSEMNVSTLELGDSALYLCASSLVPSGNNEQFFGPGTRLTVL.

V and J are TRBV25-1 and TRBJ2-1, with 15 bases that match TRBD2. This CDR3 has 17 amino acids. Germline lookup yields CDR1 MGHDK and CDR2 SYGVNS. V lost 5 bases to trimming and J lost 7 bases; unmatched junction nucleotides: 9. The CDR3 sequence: CASSKPGLAGGPNEQFF. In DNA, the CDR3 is TGTGCCAGCAGTAAACCCGGACTAGCGGGGGGGCCTAATGAGCAGTTCTTC.

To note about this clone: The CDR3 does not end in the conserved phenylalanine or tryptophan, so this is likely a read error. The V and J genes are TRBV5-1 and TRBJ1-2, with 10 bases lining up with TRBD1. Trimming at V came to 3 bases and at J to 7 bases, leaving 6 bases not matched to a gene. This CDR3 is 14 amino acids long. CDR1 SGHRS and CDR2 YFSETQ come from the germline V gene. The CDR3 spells CASSSGTGVLGYTL. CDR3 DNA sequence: TGCGCCAGCAGCTCCGGGACAGGGGTTCTTGGCTACACCCTC.

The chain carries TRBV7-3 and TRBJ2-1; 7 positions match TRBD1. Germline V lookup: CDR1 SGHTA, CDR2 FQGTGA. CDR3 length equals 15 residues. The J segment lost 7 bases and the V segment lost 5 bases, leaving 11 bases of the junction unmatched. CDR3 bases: TGTGCCAGCAGCACGACAGGGCCGACGGGGAATGAGCAGTTCTTC. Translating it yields CASSTTGPTGNEQFF.

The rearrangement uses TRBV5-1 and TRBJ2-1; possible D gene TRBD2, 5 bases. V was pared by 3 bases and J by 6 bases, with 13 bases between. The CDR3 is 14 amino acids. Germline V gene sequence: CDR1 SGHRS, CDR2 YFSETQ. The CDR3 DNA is TGCGCCAGCAGCTCCCTCGGACTCGCCAATGAGCAGTTCTTC. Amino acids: CASSSLGLANEQFF. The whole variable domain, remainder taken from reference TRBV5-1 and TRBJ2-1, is KAGVTQTPRYLIKTRGQQVTLSCSPISGHRSVSWYQQTPGQGLQFLFEYFSETQRNKGNFPGRFSGRQFSNSRSEMNVSTLELGDSALYLCASSSLGLANEQFFGPGTRLTVL.

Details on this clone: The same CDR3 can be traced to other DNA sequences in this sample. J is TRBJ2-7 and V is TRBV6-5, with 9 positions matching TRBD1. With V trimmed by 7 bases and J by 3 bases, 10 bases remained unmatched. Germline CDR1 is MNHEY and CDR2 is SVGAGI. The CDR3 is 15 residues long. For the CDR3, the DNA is TGTGCCAGCAACGGACCGGGACAGGGAATCTACGAGCAGTACGTC. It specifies CASNGPGQGIYEQYV.

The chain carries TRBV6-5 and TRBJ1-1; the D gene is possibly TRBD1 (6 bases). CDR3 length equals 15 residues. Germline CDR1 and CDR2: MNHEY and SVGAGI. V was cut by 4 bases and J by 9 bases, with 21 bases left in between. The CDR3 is CASSSSGISRGKAFF. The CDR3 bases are TGTGCCAGCAGTTCCTCCGGGATCTCTAGGGGGAAAGCTTTCTTT.

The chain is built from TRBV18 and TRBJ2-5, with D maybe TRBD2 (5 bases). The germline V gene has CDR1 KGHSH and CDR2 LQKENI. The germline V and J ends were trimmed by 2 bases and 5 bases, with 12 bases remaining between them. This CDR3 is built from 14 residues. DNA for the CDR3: TGTGCCAGCTCACCAATTAGAGGGTGGGAGACCCAGTACTTC. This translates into CASSPIRGWETQYF.

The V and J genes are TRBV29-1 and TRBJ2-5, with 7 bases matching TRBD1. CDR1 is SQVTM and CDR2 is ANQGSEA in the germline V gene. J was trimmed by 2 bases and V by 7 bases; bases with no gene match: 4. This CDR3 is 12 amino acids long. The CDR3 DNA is TGCAGCGCTTGGGGACAGCAAGAGACCCAGTACTTC. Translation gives CSAWGQQETQYF.